The present T cell receptor beta chain was sequenced within a study of blood T cell repertoires in COVID-19. Some clones are missing from TCRdb's copy, which holds only in-frame ones; the method was immunoSEQ multiplex PCR. The repertoire holds about 130,000 clones, with 65% to 90% as singletons. Germline V gene data show CDR1 as SGHNT and CDR2 as YYREEE (reference sequence). Trimming at V came to 6 bases and at J to 3 bases, leaving 11 bases not matched to a gene. CDR3 length: 16 amino acids. This TCR was sampled from a woman of 80 years or more with acute or convalescent COVID-19. Sequenced: peripheral blood. V gene TRBV5-4 combines with J gene TRBJ1-2, with 10 bases aligning to TRBD1. The CDR3 nucleotides are TGTGCCAGCACCCGAGGAAGTGGGACAGGGGACTATGGCTACACCTTC. Encoded protein: CASTRGSGTGDYGYTF.